These T cell receptor beta chains were read from a single sample in a study of somatic mutations in cytotoxic T cells in rheumatoid arthritis. Assay: immunoSEQ multiplex PCR; the TCRdb copy retains only in-frame clones and omits some. The sample consists of about 4,200 clones, around 77% of them appearing once. Source material: CD8+ T cells sorted from blood. The receptor set was obtained from an adult with rheumatoid arthritis. Both conserved end residues are part of each CDR3. The size of a clone is reported for some rows only, either as once, few or many, or as a class for expanded clones.

>TRBV7-9|.|TRBJ2-2
CASSSSRSGGAGELFF
>TRBV7-3|.|TRBJ2-1
CASSLTGTSGYNEQFF
>TRBV7-9|.|TRBJ2-5
CASSTHREVETQYF
>TRBV7-8|.|TRBJ2-1
CASSLRGGESFSYNEQFF
>TRBV4-3|.|TRBJ2-6
CASSQDPASGANVLTF
>TRBV15|.|TRBJ2-5
CATSGYGGETQYF
>TRBV4-1|.|TRBJ1-4
CASRLLGGPSEKLFF
>TRBV5-8|.|TRBJ2-5
CASSRLGTAEETQYF
>TRBV5-6|.|TRBJ2-3
CASSHSGLAATDTQYF
>TRBV4-1|.|TRBJ2-1
CASSLGRSNEQFF
>TRBV6-4|.|TRBJ2-3
CASSPKERDTQYF
>TRBV7-9|.|TRBJ2-1
CASSPPRDGRKFF
>TRBV4-3|once|TRBJ2-6
CASSQDVGSGANVLTF
>TRBV7-8|.|TRBJ2-7
CASSLGLWSYEQYF
>TRBV10-3|once|TRBJ1-2
CAISERGPNYGYTF
>TRBV2|.|TRBJ1-1
CASTQGYTEAFF
>TRBV4-3|few|TRBJ2-6
CASSHWKGTGANVLTF
>TRBV5-1|.|TRBJ2-1
CASSTPWGPGNEQFF
>TRBV2|.|TRBJ2-3
CASSERRSLEADTQYF
>TRBV27|.|TRBJ1-2
CASRVTGGFDYGYTF
>TRBV7-9|.|TRBJ1-4
CASSLDSTATNEKLFF
>TRBV9|.|TRBJ2-1
CASSVAGTDNEQFF
>TRBV4-3|medium-sized|TRBJ1-6
CASSQDGRGGNSPLHF
>TRBV4-1|once|TRBJ1-1
CASSQDGVEAFF
>TRBV29-1|few|TRBJ1-1
CSASDGTEAFF
>TRBV4-2|.|TRBJ2-3
CASSRTAGGADTQYF
>TRBV4-2|.|TRBJ2-3
CASSQSPIGGGTDTQYF
>TRBV5-4|few|TRBJ2-1
CASTPAGLNEQFF
>TRBV27|.|TRBJ2-7
CASSLEGTSYEQYF
>TRBV5-6|.|TRBJ1-4
CASSLHRMEKLFF
>TRBV7-6|.|TRBJ2-2
CASSLGGLRATGELFF
>TRBV13|.|TRBJ2-1
CASSPLAGAPGNEQFF
>TRBV6-5|.|TRBJ1-5
CASSRQYSNQPQHF
>TRBV7-3|.|TRBJ2-2
CASSWGTGELFF
>TRBV6-1|once|TRBJ2-1
CASVIAGGSYNEQFF
>TRBV18|.|TRBJ2-1
CASSPREKSYNEQFF
>TRBV5-1|.|TRBJ1-6
CASSSPEATGGDSPLHF
>TRBV2|.|TRBJ1-2
CASKGDLYGYTF
>TRBV29-1|.|TRBJ1-1
CSVDDLFEGVEAFF
>TRBV5-6|.|TRBJ2-3
CASIGGPRDTQYF
>TRBV5-6|.|TRBJ2-5
CASRETGQETQYF
>TRBV7-2|once|TRBJ2-7
CASSQYGTGKYEQYF
>TRBV7-2|.|TRBJ2-1
CASSPVGGAYNEQFF
>TRBV7-6|.|TRBJ1-1
CASSLVVWVGQGTMNTEAFF
>TRBV12-5|.|TRBJ1-5
CASQLGPVNQPQHF
>TRBV7-6|.|TRBJ1-1
CASSLAGGQTEAFF
>TRBV9|few|TRBJ2-1
CASSVGGSYNEQFF
>TRBV25-1|few|TRBJ1-2
CASSEYPGYGYTF
>TRBV9|.|TRBJ1-2
CASSGYRDNSNYGYTF
>TRBV2|medium-sized|TRBJ1-1
CASSGDRRAFF
>TRBV6-5|.|TRBJ2-1
CASSYSMGRGNEQFF
>TRBV9|few|TRBJ2-2
CASSPNTGELFF
>TRBV7-9|.|TRBJ2-2
CASSSRQQTGELFF